These 23 T cell receptor beta chains share one sample of origin, sequenced in a study of blood T cell repertoires in COVID-19. Clones were read by immunoSEQ multiplex PCR, and TCRdb kept only the in-frame ones, dropping some. The repertoire consists of approximately 290,000 clones, with 75% to 90% occurring once and the leading ten covering roughly 2%. Sequencing used peripheral blood. Receptors originate from a man younger than 35 with active or convalescent COVID-19.

V and J are TRBV4-1 and TRBJ2-5; D is unresolved. From germline, CDR1 is MGHRA and CDR2 YSYEKL. V was clipped by 0 bases and J by 0 bases, with 11 bases between them. The CDR3 length is 16 residues. Here the CDR3 reads CASSQDDSGYQETQYF. CDR3 bases: TGCGCCAGCAGCCAAGACGATTCAGGTTACCAAGAGACCCAGTACTTC.

The CDR3 spells CASSLELAGGLDTQYF. The CDR3, as DNA: TGTGCCAGCAGCTTAGAACTAGCGGGAGGATTAGATACGCAGTATTTT. The J gene is TRBJ2-3, the V gene TRBV7-6; 12 nucleotides match TRBD2. The ends lost 1 base at V and 5 bases at J; junction bases unmatched: 4. The CDR3 is 16 residues long. Germline V lookup: CDR1 SGHVS, CDR2 FNYEAQ.

The rearrangement links TRBV7-9 to TRBJ2-1, with 7 bases that match TRBD1. The length of the CDR3 is 15 residues. Trimming took 2 bases from V and 4 from J; bases not matched to a gene: 5. Germline lookup yields CDR1 SEHNR and CDR2 FQNEAQ (reference sequence). CDR3 in amino acids: CASSLKGAPYNEQFF. CDR3 in DNA: TGTGCCAGCAGCTTAAAGGGGGCGCCTTACAATGAGCAGTTCTTC.

This rearrangement joins TRBV11-2 to TRBJ2-2; D is unresolved. CDR3 length equals 14 residues. The germline gives CDR1 SGHAT, CDR2 FQNNGV. The germline V and J ends were trimmed by 0 bases and 4 bases, with 6 bases remaining between them. This chain's CDR3 is CASSLDASTGELFF. The CDR3 DNA sequence: TGTGCCAGCAGCTTAGATGCCAGCACCGGGGAGCTGTTTTTT.

DNA for the CDR3: TGTGCCACCAGCAGAGTCCCTTACGAGCAGTACTTC. Its translation is CATSRVPYEQYF. The chain joins TRBV15 to TRBJ2-7; D not certain. CDR3 length: 12 residues. Germline lookup yields CDR1 LNHNV and CDR2 YYDKDF (reference sequence). V lost 1 base and J 4 bases, leaving 5 bases between the germline ends. Full variable domain (outside the CDR3, taken from reference TRBV15 and TRBJ2-7): DAMVIQNPRYQVTQFGKPVTLSCSQTLNHNVMYWYQQKSSQAPKLLFHYYDKDFNNEADTPDNFQSRRPNTSFCFLDIRSPGLGDTAMYLCATSRVPYEQYFGPGTRLTVT.

The chain joins TRBV2 to TRBJ1-1; D perhaps matches TRBD1 (5 bases). CDR1 SNHLY and CDR2 FYNNEI come from the germline V gene. The CDR3 totals 13 residues. Trimming shortened V by 0 bases and J by 6 bases, and 8 bases separated the two germline ends. CDR3: CASSEAGGAEAFF. CDR3 coding DNA: TGTGCCAGCAGTGAAGCGGGAGGGGCTGAAGCTTTCTTT.

The rearrangement joins TRBV7-2 to TRBJ1-2, with TRBD1 as a possible D gene (5 bases). The CDR3 is 15 residues long. Germline CDR1 SGHTA, CDR2 FQGNSA. Trimming left V 0 bases short and J 8 bases short, with 16 bases between. CDR3 residues: CASSLARETAGGYTF. The CDR3 nucleotides read TGTGCCAGCAGCTTAGCGAGAGAGACAGCGGGCGGCTACACCTTC. Filled out from reference TRBV7-2 and TRBJ1-2, the complete variable domain reads GAGVSQSPSNKVTEKGKDVELRCDPISGHTALYWYRQSLGQGLEFLIYFQGNSAPDKSGLPSDRFSAERTGGSVSTLTIQRTQQEDSAVYLCASSLARETAGGYTFGSGTRLTVV.

The rearrangement uses TRBV4-1 and TRBJ2-1; 10 nucleotides line up with TRBD2. Germline CDR1 reads MGHRA; CDR2 reads YSYEKL. J was trimmed by 2 bases and V by 5 bases; bases with no gene match: 3. CDR3 length: 15 amino acids. Here the CDR3 DNA reads TGCGCCAGCAGCGACGGACTAGCGGCCTACAATGAGCAGTTCTTC. Translated, it gives CASSDGLAAYNEQFF.

The genes are TRBV19 and TRBJ1-4; 10 bases agree with TRBD1. Germline V CDR1 and CDR2: LNHDA, SQIVND (reference sequence). Trimming cost V 9 bases and J 7 bases; bases outside gene matches: 8. The CDR3 extends over 14 amino acids. In nucleotides, the CDR3 is TGTGCCAGCAGAGGACGGACAGGGGGTGAAAAACTGTTTTTT. Translation: CASRGRTGGEKLFF. The entire variable domain, with the rest obtained from reference TRBV19 and TRBJ1-4, is as follows: DGGITQSPKYLFRKEGQNVTLSCEQNLNHDAMYWYRQDPGQGLRLIYYSQIVNDFQKGDIAEGYSVSREKKESFPLTVTSAQKNPTAFYLCASRGRTGGEKLFFGSGTQLSVL.

The CDR3 is CASSVGTGGAEKLFF. In DNA form, the CDR3 reads TGTGCCAGCAGCGTAGGAACGGGGGGCGCGGAAAAACTGTTTTTT. The chain links TRBV9 to TRBJ1-4; TRBD1 might be the D (6 bases). V was pared by 0 bases and J by 8 bases, with 14 bases between. The germline gives CDR1 SGDLS, CDR2 YYNGEE. The CDR3 is 15 residues long. The complete variable domain, with remaining parts taken from reference TRBV9 and TRBJ1-4, reads DSGVTQTPKHLITATGQRVTLRCSPRSGDLSVYWYQQSLDQGLQFLIQYYNGEERAKGNILERFSAQQFPDLHSELNLSSLELGDSALYFCASSVGTGGAEKLFFGSGTQLSVL.

The chain employs TRBV11-2 and TRBJ1-3; perhaps TRBD1 as D (6 bases). This CDR3 is 15 amino acids long. The V end lost 1 base, the J end lost 3 bases, and 10 bases lay between the germline ends. In germline, CDR1 is SGHAT, CDR2 FQNNGV. The CDR3 loop is CASSLVQGIGNTIYF. The CDR3 DNA reads TGTGCCAGCAGCTTAGTACAGGGCATTGGAAACACCATATATTTT.

V gene TRBV28 combines with J gene TRBJ1-1, with D perhaps TRBD1 (6 bases). Germline V lookup: CDR1 MDHEN, CDR2 SYDVKM. The CDR3 has 16 residues. Trimming removed 3 bases at V and 0 bases at J, with 14 bases between. The CDR3 sequence is CASSFSRDNMNTEAFF. In DNA, the CDR3 is TGTGCCAGCAGTTTCAGCCGGGACAACATGAACACTGAAGCTTTCTTT.

This clone showed up just a few times. V gene TRBV7-2 combines with J gene TRBJ1-4; maybe TRBD1 (5 bases). The germline gives CDR1 SGHTA, CDR2 FQGNSA. Between the trimmed V and J ends, which lost 5 bases and 7 bases, there was a span of 17 bases. This CDR3 is 15 amino acids long. CDR3 region: CASSDGVAGIEKLFF. The CDR3 DNA reads TGTGCCAGCAGCGACGGTGTGGCAGGGATTGAAAAACTGTTTTTT.

This clone was found once. The J gene is TRBJ1-4, the V gene TRBV9, with a weak D call TRBD1 (6 bases). The CDR3 spans 14 residues. V gave up 3 bases and J gave up 4 bases, with 10 bases separating them. Germline V lookup: CDR1 SGDLS, CDR2 YYNGEE. In DNA, the CDR3 is TGTGCCAGCAGCGCAAGACAGGATAATGAAAAACTGTTTTTT. It translates to CASSARQDNEKLFF.

This sequence joins TRBV15 and TRBJ2-6; 11 bases agree with TRBD1. CDR1 and CDR2 (germline): LNHNV, YYDKDF (reference sequence). V was pared by 0 bases and J by 1 base, with 5 bases of the junction left unmatched. This CDR3 is built from 19 residues. CDR3 nucleotide sequence: TGTGCCACCAGCAGAGATCGGACAGGGGGCAGTTCTGGGGCCAACGTCCTGACTTTC. The encoded protein is CATSRDRTGGSSGANVLTF.

This clone was observed a handful of times. V is TRBV27 and J is TRBJ1-3; 10 bases line up with TRBD1. The CDR3 covers 16 residues. V dropped 5 bases and J dropped 4; count of bases not matched to a gene: 8. Germline V gives CDR1 MNHEY, CDR2 SMNVEV (reference sequence). The CDR3 reads CASSGGQGRGGNTIYF. The CDR3 DNA is TGTGCCAGCAGTGGGGGACAGGGGCGCGGAGGAAACACCATATATTTT.

The genes are TRBV4-1 and TRBJ2-1, with 11 bases fitting TRBD1. The length of the CDR3 is 15 residues. Trimming removed 4 bases from V and 3 bases from J; junction bases left unmatched: 2. Germline CDR1 MGHRA, CDR2 YSYEKL. The CDR3 here is CASSPDRGLYNEQFF. The CDR3 DNA follows: TGCGCCAGCAGCCCGGACAGGGGGCTCTACAATGAGCAGTTCTTC.

This rearrangement joins TRBV9 to TRBJ2-5; 10 bases map to TRBD1. This CDR3 comprises 15 residues. Trimming took 1 base from V and 3 from J; bases not matched to a gene: 3. Germline assignment: CDR1 SGDLS and CDR2 YYNGEE. The chain's CDR3 is CASSVHGTGEETQYF. The CDR3 nucleotides read TGTGCCAGCAGCGTACACGGGACAGGGGAAGAGACCCAGTACTTC. The variable domain in full, completed from reference TRBV9 and TRBJ2-5, reads DSGVTQTPKHLITATGQRVTLRCSPRSGDLSVYWYQQSLDQGLQFLIQYYNGEERAKGNILERFSAQQFPDLHSELNLSSLELGDSALYFCASSVHGTGEETQYFGPGTRLLVL.

V and J are TRBV18 and TRBJ1-5; TRBD1 is a possible D gene (5 bases). Germline CDR1 reads KGHSH; CDR2 reads LQKENI. Between the trimmed V and J ends, which lost 1 base and 4 bases, there was a span of 11 bases. This CDR3 contains 15 residues. CDR3 sequence: CASSPRGVANQPQHF. For the CDR3, the DNA is TGTGCCAGCTCACCACGGGGGGTTGCGAATCAGCCCCAGCATTTT.

This chain links TRBV27 with TRBJ1-6; D is ambiguous. V was shortened by 11 bases and J by 8 bases, with 13 bases between the two germline ends. CDR1 and CDR2 from the germline V gene are MNHEY and SMNVEV (reference sequence). The CDR3 runs to 12 residues. Here the CDR3 DNA reads TGTGCCGCCGGGAATCCGGATTCACCCCTCCACTTT. This codes for CAAGNPDSPLHF.

This sequence joins TRBV15 and TRBJ1-5, with D uncertain. From germline, CDR1 is LNHNV and CDR2 YYDKDF (reference sequence). Trimming left V 8 bases short and J 0 bases short, with 5 bases between. The CDR3 is 12 residues long. CDR3 protein: CATPLSNQPQHF. The CDR3 nucleotides are TGTGCCACCCCACTTAGCAATCAGCCCCAGCATTTT.

The rearrangement uses TRBV29-1 and TRBJ2-7; 11 bases line up with TRBD1. J gave up 4 bases and V 6 bases, and 8 bases lay outside the gene matches. The CDR3 is 14 residues long. Germline V gives CDR1 SQVTM, CDR2 ANQGSEA. The CDR3 region has the DNA TGCAGCGTAGGCGGACAGGGGGCTTCGTACGAGCAGTACTTC. Translation: CSVGGQGASYEQYF.

The rearrangement joins TRBV7-9 to TRBJ1-1; TRBD1 is a possible D gene (6 bases). The CDR3 runs to 12 residues. Per the germline V gene, CDR1 is SEHNR and CDR2 is FQNEAQ (reference sequence). Trimming cost V 6 bases and J 5 bases, with 10 bases left between them. CDR3 coding DNA: TGTGCCAGCAGTAACAGGGATACTGAAGCTTTCTTT. It codes for CASSNRDTEAFF.